The following is a T cell receptor beta chain sequence with its context. The data belong to a study of blood T cell repertoires in COVID-19. Clones were sequenced by immunoSEQ multiplex PCR, and TCRdb holds only the in-frame ones, with some missing. The sample has 200,000 or so clones; approximately 80% are singletons. This CDR3 contains 16 residues. V shed 2 bases and J shed 0 bases, with 11 bases lying between them. Germline V lookup: CDR1 MNHEY, CDR2 SVGAGI. The specimen was peripheral blood. The clonotype was recovered from a woman at least 80 years old with acute or convalescent COVID-19. The chain joins TRBV6-5 to TRBJ1-3; D remains unclear. The CDR3 DNA sequence: TGTGCCAGCAGTTACGCGACACCGACCTCTGGAAACACCATATATTTT. Protein sequence: CASSYATPTSGNTIYF.